These 9 T cell receptor beta chains were all obtained from the same sample, sequenced in a study of T cells expressing NK-cell markers. TCRdb derives one entry per CDR3 protein from the 5' RACE reads, leaving out DNA. The record lists 350,000 to 400,000 distinct CDR3 sequences, of which the ten most abundant hold around 11%. The sequencing sample was made of blood T cells: a sorted CD56 or NKG2C T cell subset, CD4+ or CD8+ T cells, or bulk PBMC T cells (not recorded which). Receptors were obtained from a woman in her forties or fifties in good health.

The CDR3 reads CASRPRGRLRDEQFF. This chain joins TRBV7-2 and TRBJ2-1; the D gene TCRdb calls, TRBD2, cannot be checked with no DNA. This CDR3 comprises 15 residues. The germline V gene has CDR1 SGHTA and CDR2 FQGNSA.

The chain links TRBV11-2 to TRBJ2-1; the TCRdb call, TRBD2, lacks DNA for checking. Germline V gene lookup returns CDR1 SGHAT and CDR2 FQNNGV. The CDR3 covers 15 residues. The CDR3 region is CASSPSDDFYNEQFF.

The CDR3 region is CASRGQGLNSPLHF. The rearrangement joins TRBV6-5 to TRBJ1-6; as DNA is missing, the TRBD1 call by TCRdb cannot be tested. CDR3 length: 14 amino acids. Germline loops: CDR1 MNHEY, CDR2 SVGAGI.

The J gene is TRBJ2-1, the V gene TRBV27; TCRdb calls TRBD2, which cannot be checked without DNA. The CDR3 covers 12 residues. Germline CDR1 MNHEY, CDR2 SMNVEV (reference sequence). The chain's CDR3 is CASSLTRSEQFF.

The rearrangement joins TRBV20-1 to TRBJ2-7; TCRdb proposes TRBD2, but this gene call is untestable without DNA. Germline V gives CDR1 DFQATT, CDR2 SNEGSKA (reference sequence). CDR3 length equals 15 residues. The CDR3 spells CSARGKGTIIDEQYF.

This chain joins TRBV9 and TRBJ2-4; TCRdb indicates TRBD2, and absent DNA this call remains unverified. Germline-derived CDR1 and CDR2 are SGDLS and YYNGEE. This CDR3 is 19 amino acids long. CDR3 loop: CASSVEGLAGEGDKNIQYF.

This chain's CDR3 is CSVDMRAGDTQYF. The genes are TRBV29-1 and TRBJ2-3. Germline CDR1 SQVTM, CDR2 ANQGSEA. CDR3 length equals 13 residues.

The V call is TRBV20-1, the J call TRBJ1-1. The CDR3 totals 13 residues. The germline V gene encodes CDR1 DFQATT and CDR2 SNEGSKA (reference sequence). CDR3 loop: CSARVPWDTEAFF.

V is TRBV24-1 and J is TRBJ2-1; the D call of TRBD2 rests on TCRdb alone, since no DNA is present to check it. Per germline, CDR1 KGHDR and CDR2 SFDVKD. The CDR3 totals 14 residues. CDR3 residues: CATGRTSGTNEQFF.